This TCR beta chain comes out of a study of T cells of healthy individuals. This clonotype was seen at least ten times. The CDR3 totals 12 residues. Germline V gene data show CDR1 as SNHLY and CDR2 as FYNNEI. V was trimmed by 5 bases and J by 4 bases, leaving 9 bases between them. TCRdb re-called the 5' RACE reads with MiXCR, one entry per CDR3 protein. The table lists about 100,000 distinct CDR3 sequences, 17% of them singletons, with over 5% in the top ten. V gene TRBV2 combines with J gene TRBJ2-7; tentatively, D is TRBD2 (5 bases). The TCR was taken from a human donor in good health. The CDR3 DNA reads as TGTGCCAGCAGTTCAGACTATTACGAGCAGTACTTC. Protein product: CASSSDYYEQYF.